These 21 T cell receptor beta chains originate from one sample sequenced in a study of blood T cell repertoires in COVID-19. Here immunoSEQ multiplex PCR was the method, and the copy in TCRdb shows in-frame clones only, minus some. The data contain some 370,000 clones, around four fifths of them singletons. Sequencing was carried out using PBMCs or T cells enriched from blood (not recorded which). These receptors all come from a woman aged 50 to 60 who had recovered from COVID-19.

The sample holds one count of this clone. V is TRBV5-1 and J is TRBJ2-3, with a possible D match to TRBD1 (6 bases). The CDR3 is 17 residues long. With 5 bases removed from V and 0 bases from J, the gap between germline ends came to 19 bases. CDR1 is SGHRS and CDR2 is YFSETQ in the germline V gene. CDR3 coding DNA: TGCGCCAGCAGGCATGGCGAAGGACAGACTAGCACAGATACGCAGTATTTT. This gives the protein CASRHGEGQTSTDTQYF. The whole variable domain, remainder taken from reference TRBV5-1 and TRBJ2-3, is KAGVTQTPRYLIKTRGQQVTLSCSPISGHRSVSWYQQTPGQGLQFLFEYFSETQRNKGNFPGRFSGRQFSNSRSEMNVSTLELGDSALYLCASRHGEGQTSTDTQYFGPGTRLTVL.

CDR3 region: CASSGFGTGDTDTQYF. The CDR3 nucleotides are TGTGCCAGCAGCGGATTTGGGACAGGGGACACAGATACGCAGTATTTT. This rearrangement joins TRBV5-5 to TRBJ2-3, with 10 bases fitting TRBD1. V gave up 4 bases and J gave up 2 bases; unmatched junction bases: 7. The CDR3 is made up of 16 amino acids. The V gene's germline CDR1 is SGHKS and CDR2 YYEKEE (reference sequence). The full variable domain, its missing parts supplied by reference TRBV5-5 and TRBJ2-3, is DAGVTQSPTHLIKTRGQQVTLRCSPISGHKSVSWYQQVLGQGPQFIFQYYEKEERGRGNFPDRFSARQFPNYSSELNVNALLLGDSALYLCASSGFGTGDTDTQYFGPGTRLTVL.

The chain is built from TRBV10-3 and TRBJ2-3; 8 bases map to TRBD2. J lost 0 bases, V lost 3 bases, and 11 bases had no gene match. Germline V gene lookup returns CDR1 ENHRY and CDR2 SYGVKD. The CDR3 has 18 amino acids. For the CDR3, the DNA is TGTGCCATCAGTGACCGCGGACTAGCCGGCCCTAGCACAGATACGCAGTATTTT. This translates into CAISDRGLAGPSTDTQYF.

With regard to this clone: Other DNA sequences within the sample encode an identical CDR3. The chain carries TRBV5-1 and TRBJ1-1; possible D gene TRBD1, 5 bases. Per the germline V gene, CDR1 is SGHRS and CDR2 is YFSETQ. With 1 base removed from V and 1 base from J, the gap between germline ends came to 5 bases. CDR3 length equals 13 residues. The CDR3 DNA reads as TGCGCCAGCAGCTTGCAGGGGAACACTGAAGCTTTCTTT. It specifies CASSLQGNTEAFF.

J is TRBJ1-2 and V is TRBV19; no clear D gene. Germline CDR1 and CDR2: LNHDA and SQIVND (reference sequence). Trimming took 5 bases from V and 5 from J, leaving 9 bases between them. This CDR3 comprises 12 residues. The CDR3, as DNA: TGTGCCAGTAGTTCCGGGGTTTATGGCTACACCTTC. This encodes CASSSGVYGYTF.

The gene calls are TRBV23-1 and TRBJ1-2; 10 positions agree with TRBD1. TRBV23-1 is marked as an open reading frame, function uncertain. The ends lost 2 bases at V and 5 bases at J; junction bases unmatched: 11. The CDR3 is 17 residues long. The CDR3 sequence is CASSQTRRKDRGYGYTF. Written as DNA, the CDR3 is TGCGCCAGCAGTCAAACACGCCGAAAGGACAGGGGGTATGGCTACACCTTC.

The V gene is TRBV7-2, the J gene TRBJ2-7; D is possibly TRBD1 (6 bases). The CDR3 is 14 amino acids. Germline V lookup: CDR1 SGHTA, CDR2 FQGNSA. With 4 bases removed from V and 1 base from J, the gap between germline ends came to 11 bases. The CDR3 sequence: CASSWAGTSYEQYF. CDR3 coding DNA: TGTGCCAGCAGCTGGGCCGGGACATCCTACGAGCAGTACTTC. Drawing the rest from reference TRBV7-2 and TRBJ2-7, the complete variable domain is GAGVSQSPSNKVTEKGKDVELRCDPISGHTALYWYRQSLGQGLEFLIYFQGNSAPDKSGLPSDRFSAERTGGSVSTLTIQRTQQEDSAVYLCASSWAGTSYEQYFGPGTRLTVT.

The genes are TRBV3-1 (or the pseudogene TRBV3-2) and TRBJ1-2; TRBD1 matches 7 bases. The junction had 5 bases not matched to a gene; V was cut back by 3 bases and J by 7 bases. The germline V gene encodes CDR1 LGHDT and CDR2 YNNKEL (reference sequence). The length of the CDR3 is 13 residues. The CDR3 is CASSHDRESGYTF. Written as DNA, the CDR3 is TGTGCCAGCAGCCACGACAGGGAAAGTGGCTACACCTTC.

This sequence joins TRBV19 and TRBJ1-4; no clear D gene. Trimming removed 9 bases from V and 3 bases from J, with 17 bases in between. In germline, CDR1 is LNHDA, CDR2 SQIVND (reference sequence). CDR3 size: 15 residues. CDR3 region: CASLSGRRSNEKLFF. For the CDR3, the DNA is TGTGCCAGCCTGAGCGGGCGACGGTCTAATGAAAAACTGTTTTTT.

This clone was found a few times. CDR3 in amino acids: CAWSIWDFYGYTF. CDR3 sequence (DNA): TGTGCCTGGAGTATCTGGGACTTCTATGGCTACACCTTC. This rearrangement joins TRBV30 to TRBJ1-2; D may be TRBD1 (5 bases). Germline V lookup: CDR1 GTSNPN, CDR2 SVGIG (reference sequence). The ends were cut back, 2 bases at V and 4 bases at J, with 11 bases in the middle. The CDR3 contains 13 residues.

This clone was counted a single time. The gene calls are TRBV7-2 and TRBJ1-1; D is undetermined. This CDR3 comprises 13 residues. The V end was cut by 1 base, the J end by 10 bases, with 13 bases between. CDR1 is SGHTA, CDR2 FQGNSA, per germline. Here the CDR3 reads CASSLGAEVGAFF. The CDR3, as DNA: TGTGCCAGCAGCTTAGGGGCAGAAGTCGGAGCTTTCTTT.

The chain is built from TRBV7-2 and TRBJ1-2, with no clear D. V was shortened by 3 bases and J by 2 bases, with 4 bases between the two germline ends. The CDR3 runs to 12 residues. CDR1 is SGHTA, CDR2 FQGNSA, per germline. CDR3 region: CASSLGNYGYTF. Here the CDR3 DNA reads TGTGCCAGCAGCTTGGGCAACTATGGCTACACCTTC.

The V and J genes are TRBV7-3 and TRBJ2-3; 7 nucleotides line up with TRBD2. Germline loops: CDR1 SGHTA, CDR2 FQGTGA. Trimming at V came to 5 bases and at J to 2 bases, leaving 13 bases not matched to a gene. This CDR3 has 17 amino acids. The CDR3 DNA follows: TGTGCCAGCAGCCTCTCGGTGGGACTACCCTACACAGATACGCAGTATTTT. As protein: CASSLSVGLPYTDTQYF. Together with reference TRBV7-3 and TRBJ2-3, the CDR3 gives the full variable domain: GAGVSQTPSNKVTEKGKYVELRCDPISGHTALYWYRQSLGQGPEFLIYFQGTGAADDSGLPNDRFFAVRPEGSVSTLKIQRTERGDSAVYLCASSLSVGLPYTDTQYFGPGTRLTVL.

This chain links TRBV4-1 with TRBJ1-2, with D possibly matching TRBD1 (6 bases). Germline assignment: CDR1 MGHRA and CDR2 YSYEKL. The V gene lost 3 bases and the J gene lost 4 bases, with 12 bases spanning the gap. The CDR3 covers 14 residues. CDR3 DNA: TGCGCCAGCAGCCAGCCGACAGGTTTCTATGGCTACACCTTC. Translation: CASSQPTGFYGYTF.

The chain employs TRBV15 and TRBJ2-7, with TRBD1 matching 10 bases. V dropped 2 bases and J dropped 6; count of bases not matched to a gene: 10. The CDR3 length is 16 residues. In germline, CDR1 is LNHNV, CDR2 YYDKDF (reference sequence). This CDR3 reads CATSRRPGQGLGEQYF. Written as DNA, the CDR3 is TGTGCCACCAGCAGACGTCCGGGACAGGGGCTGGGCGAGCAGTACTTC. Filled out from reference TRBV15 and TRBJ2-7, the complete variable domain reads DAMVIQNPRYQVTQFGKPVTLSCSQTLNHNVMYWYQQKSSQAPKLLFHYYDKDFNNEADTPDNFQSRRPNTSFCFLDIRSPGLGDTAMYLCATSRRPGQGLGEQYFGPGTRLTVT.

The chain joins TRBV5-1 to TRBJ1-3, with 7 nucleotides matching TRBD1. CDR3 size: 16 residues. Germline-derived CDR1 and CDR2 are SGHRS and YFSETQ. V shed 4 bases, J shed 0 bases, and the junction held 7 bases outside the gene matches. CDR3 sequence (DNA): TGCGCCAGCAGCCTCCGGACAGGAAACTCTGGAAACACCATATATTTT. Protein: CASSLRTGNSGNTIYF.

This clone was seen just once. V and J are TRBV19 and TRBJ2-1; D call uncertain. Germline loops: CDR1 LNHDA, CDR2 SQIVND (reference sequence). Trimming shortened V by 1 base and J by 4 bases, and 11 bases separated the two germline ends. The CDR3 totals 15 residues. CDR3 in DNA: TGTGCCAGTAGTATAGGGCAGTACAATTACAATGAGCAGTTCTTC. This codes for CASSIGQYNYNEQFF.

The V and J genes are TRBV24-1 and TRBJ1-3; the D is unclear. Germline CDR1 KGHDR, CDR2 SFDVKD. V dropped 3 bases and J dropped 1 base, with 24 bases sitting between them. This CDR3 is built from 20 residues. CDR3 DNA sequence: TGTGCCACCAGTGATGCGCCGAACACGACGCCTAGGAAATCTGGAAACACCATATATTTT. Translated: CATSDAPNTTPRKSGNTIYF.

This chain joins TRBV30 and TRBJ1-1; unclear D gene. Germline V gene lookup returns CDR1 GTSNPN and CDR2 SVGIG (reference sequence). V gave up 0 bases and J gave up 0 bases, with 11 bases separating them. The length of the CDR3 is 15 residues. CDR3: CAWSVRSTMNTEAFF. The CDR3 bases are TGTGCCTGGAGTGTACGTAGCACCATGAACACTGAAGCTTTCTTT.

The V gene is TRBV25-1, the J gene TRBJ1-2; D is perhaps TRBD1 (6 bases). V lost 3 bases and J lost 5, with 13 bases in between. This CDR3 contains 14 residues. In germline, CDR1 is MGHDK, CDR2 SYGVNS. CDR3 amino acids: CASSDAGAMYGYTF. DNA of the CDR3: TGTGCCAGCAGTGATGCAGGGGCTATGTATGGCTACACCTTC.

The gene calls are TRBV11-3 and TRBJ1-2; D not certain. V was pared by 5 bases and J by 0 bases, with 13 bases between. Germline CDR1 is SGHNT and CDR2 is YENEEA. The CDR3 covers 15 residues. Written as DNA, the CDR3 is TGTGCCAGCAGCCCACTAGGGTACGCTAACTATGGCTACACCTTC. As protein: CASSPLGYANYGYTF. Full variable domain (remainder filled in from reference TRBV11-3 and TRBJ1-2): EAGVVQSPRYKIIEKKQPVAFWCNPISGHNTLYWYLQNLGQGPELLIRYENEEAVDDSQLPKDRFSAERLKGVDSTLKIQPAELGDSAVYLCASSPLGYANYGYTFGSGTRLTVV.